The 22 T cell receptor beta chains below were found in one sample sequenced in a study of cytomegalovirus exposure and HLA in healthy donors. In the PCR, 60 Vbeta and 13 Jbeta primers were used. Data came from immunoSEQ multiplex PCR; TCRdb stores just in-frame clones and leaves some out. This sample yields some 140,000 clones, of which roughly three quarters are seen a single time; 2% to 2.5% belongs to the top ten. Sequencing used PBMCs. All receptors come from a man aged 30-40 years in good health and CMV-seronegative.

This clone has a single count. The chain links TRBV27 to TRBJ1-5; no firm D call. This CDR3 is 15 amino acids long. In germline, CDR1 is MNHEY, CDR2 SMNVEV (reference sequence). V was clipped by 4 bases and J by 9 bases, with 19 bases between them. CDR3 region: CASSSGNGRVRPQHF. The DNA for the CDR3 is TGTGCCAGCAGTTCCGGAAATGGGAGGGTGAGGCCCCAGCATTTT.

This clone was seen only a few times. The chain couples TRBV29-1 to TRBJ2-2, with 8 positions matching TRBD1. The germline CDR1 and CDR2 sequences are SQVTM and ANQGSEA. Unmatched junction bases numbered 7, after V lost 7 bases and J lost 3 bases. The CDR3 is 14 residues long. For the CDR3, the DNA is TGCAGCGCTATGACAGGGGTGGACACCGGGGAGCTGTTTTTT. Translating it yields CSAMTGVDTGELFF.

This CDR3 is CASSLAGAYEQYF. The CDR3, as DNA: TGTGCCAGCAGCTTAGCGGGCGCCTACGAGCAGTACTTC. The rearrangement links TRBV7-8 to TRBJ2-7; D remains unclear. V lost 0 bases to trimming and J lost 2 bases, with 5 bases between them. The CDR3 consists of 13 residues. The germline gives CDR1 SGHVS, CDR2 FQNEAQ.

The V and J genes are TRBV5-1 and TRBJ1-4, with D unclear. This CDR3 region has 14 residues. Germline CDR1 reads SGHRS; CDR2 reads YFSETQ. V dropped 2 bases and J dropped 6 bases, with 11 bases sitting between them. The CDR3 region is CASSFAVGDEKLFF. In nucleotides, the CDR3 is TGCGCCAGCAGCTTTGCCGTCGGGGATGAAAAACTGTTTTTT. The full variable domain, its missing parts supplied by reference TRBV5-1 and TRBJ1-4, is KAGVTQTPRYLIKTRGQQVTLSCSPISGHRSVSWYQQTPGQGLQFLFEYFSETQRNKGNFPGRFSGRQFSNSRSEMNVSTLELGDSALYLCASSFAVGDEKLFFGSGTQLSVL.

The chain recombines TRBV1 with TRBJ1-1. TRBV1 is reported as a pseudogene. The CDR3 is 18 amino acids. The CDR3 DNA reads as TGCACCAGCAGCCAAGAATCCCAGCTGGGGGGGGCGAACACTGAAGCTTTCTTT. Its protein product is CTSSQESQLGGANTEAFF.

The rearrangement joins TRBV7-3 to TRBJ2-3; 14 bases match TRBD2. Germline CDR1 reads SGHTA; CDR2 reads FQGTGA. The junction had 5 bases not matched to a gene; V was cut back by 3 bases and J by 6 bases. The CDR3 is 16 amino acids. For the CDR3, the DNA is TGTGCCAGCAGCTTCGGGACTAGCGGGAGCGGGGATACGCAGTATTTT. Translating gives CASSFGTSGSGDTQYF.

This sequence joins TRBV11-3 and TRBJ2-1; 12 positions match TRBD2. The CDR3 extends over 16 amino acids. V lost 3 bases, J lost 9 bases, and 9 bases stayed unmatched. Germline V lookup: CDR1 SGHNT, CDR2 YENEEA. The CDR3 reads CASSFSSGRASVEQFF. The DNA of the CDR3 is TGTGCCAGCAGCTTCTCTAGCGGGAGGGCCTCTGTTGAGCAGTTCTTC.

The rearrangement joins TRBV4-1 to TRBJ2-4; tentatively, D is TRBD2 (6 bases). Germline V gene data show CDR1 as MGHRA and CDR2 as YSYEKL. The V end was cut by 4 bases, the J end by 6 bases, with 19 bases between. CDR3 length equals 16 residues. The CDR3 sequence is CASSLLARASTNIQYF. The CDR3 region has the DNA TGCGCCAGCAGCCTTCTAGCGAGGGCCTCAACAAACATTCAGTACTTC.

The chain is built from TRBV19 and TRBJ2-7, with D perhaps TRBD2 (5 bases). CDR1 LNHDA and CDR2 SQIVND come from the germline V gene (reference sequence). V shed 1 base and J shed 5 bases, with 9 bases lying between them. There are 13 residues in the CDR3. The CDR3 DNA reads TGTGCCAGTAGTATAGGTGGAGGCGACGAGCAGTACTTC. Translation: CASSIGGGDEQYF.

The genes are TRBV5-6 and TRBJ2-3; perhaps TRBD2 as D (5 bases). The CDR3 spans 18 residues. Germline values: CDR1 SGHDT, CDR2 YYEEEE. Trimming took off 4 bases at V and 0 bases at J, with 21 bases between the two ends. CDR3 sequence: CASSPIFIRGPSTDTQYF. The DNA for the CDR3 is TGTGCCAGCAGCCCGATCTTTATACGCGGGCCTAGCACAGATACGCAGTATTTT.

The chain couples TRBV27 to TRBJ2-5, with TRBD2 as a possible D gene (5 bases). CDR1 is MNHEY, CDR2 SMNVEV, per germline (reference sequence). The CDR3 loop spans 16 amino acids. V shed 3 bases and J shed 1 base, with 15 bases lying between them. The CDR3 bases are TGTGCCAGCAGTTTGAGGTCGTACGCGGGCCAAGAGACCCAGTACTTC. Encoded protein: CASSLRSYAGQETQYF.

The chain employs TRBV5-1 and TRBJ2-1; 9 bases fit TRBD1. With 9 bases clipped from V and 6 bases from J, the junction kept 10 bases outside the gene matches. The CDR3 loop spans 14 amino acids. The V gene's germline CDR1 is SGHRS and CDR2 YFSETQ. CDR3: CATGKGQGTNEQFF. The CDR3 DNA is TGCGCCACAGGGAAGGGACAGGGAACCAATGAGCAGTTCTTC.

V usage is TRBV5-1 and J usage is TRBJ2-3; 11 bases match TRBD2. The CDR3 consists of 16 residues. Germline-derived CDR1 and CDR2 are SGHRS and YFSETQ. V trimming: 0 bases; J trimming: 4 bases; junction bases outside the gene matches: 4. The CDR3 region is CASSLALAGVSDTQYF. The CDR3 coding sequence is TGCGCCAGCAGCTTGGCACTAGCGGGAGTTTCAGATACGCAGTATTTT.

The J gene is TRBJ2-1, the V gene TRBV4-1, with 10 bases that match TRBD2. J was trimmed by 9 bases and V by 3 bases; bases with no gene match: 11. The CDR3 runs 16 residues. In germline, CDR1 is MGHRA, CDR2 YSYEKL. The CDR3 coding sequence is TGCGCCAGCAGCCACATAGCGGGGGGACCACTTGTTGAGCAGTTCTTC. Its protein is CASSHIAGGPLVEQFF.

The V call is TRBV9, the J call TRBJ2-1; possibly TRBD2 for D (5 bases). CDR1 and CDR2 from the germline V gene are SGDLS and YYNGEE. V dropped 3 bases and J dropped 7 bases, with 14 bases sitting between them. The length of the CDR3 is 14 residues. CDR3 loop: CASSASLGSNEQFF. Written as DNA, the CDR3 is TGTGCCAGCAGCGCCTCTCTTGGGAGTAATGAGCAGTTCTTC.

The CDR3 region is CASKRTGATNEKLFF. Written as DNA, the CDR3 is TGTGCCAGTAAAAGAACAGGTGCAACTAATGAAAAACTGTTTTTT. The chain combines TRBV19 with TRBJ1-4, with a tentative D call TRBD1 (5 bases). The V gene's germline CDR1 is LNHDA and CDR2 SQIVND (reference sequence). The CDR3 length is 15 residues. Trimming left V 7 bases short and J 0 bases short, with 12 bases between.

The CDR3: CASSRDRGNIDTQYF. CDR3 DNA: TGTGCCAGCAGCAGGGACAGGGGCAATATAGATACGCAGTATTTT. The chain couples TRBV2 to TRBJ2-3, with 10 bases aligning to TRBD1. V lost 6 bases, J lost 5 bases, and 8 bases stayed unmatched. The CDR3 runs 15 residues. Germline CDR1 SNHLY, CDR2 FYNNEI.

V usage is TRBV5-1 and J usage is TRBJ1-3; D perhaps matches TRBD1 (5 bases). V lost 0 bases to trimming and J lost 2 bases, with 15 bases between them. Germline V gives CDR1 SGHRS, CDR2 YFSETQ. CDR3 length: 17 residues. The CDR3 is CASSLEPMDTTGNTIYF. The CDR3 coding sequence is TGCGCCAGCAGCTTGGAACCAATGGACACTACTGGAAACACCATATATTTT.

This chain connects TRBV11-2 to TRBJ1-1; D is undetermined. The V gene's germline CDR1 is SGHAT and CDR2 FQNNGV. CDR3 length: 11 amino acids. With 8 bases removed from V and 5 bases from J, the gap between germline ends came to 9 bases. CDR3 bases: TGTGCCAGCTCGAGGTTGACTGAAGCTTTCTTT. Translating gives CASSRLTEAFF.

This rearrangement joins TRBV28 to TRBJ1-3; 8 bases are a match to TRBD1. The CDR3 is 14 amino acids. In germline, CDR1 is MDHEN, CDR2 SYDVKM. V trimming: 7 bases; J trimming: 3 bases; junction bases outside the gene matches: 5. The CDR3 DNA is TGTGCCAGCACCCAGGGGGCGGTTGGAAACACCATATATTTT. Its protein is CASTQGAVGNTIYF.

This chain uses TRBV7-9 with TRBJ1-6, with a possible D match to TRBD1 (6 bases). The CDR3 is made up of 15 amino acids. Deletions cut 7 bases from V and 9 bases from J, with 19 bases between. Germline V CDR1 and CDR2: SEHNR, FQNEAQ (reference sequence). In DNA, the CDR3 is TGTGCCAGCAACGATCAACAGGGATCGGGTTCACCCCTCCACTTT. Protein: CASNDQQGSGSPLHF.

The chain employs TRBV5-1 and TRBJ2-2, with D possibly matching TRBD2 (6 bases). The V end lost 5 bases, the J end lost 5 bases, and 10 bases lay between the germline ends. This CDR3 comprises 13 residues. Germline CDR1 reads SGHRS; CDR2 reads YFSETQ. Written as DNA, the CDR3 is TGCGCCAGCAGATTCGGAGGGACCGGGGAGCTGTTTTTT. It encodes CASRFGGTGELFF. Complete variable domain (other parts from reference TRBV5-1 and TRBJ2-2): KAGVTQTPRYLIKTRGQQVTLSCSPISGHRSVSWYQQTPGQGLQFLFEYFSETQRNKGNFPGRFSGRQFSNSRSEMNVSTLELGDSALYLCASRFGGTGELFFGEGSRLTVL.